Reported below is one T cell receptor beta chain. The clone's antigen remains unknown. No base quality information exists; no much larger clone differs at one position. The record originates from a study of blood T cell repertoires in COVID-19 (dated by TCRdb to 2019 to 2021). Background for the entire study: Samples from collaborators originated in the United States, Italy and Spain and spanned both the acute and convalescent phases of COVID-19. The material from the prospective study consisted of cDNA or gDNA derived from T cells, B-cell-depleted T cells, or PBMCs. Deeply sampled blood TCRbeta repertoires from subjects exposed to, actively infected with, or recovered from COVID-19 were included in the dataset. The repertoires were released in a freely available public database intended as a resource for research on the immune response to SARS-CoV-2. The samples were drawn from two sources: the first 160 participants of the ongoing ImmuneRACE study, and some 1,300 subjects contributed by 6 global collaborators. A de-identified subject ID, COVID-19 status, age in years and sex were almost always included in the sample metadata. Where available, HLA class I and class II types were taken from metadata supplied by the sample provider and were not determined by assay-based typing.

Here is what the overall study found, with its caveats: The quantity of clinical and demographic metadata differed by source and by participant and was supplied without curation.

TCRbeta CDR3 regions were amplified from genomic DNA using the immunoSEQ Assay, a bias-controlled multiplex PCR. In the source study's methods: Nucleated cell counts per sample were estimated from amplification of reference gene primers within the assay. Sequence reads were collapsed and filtered to measure the absolute abundance of every unique TCRbeta CDR3 rearrangement. Productive Simpson clonality was computed per sample as the square root of Simpson's diversity index over productive rearrangements. TCRdb provides this immuneACCESS table in a form limited to in-frame rearrangements. Some clones are lacking; in checked studies, under half of them reflect an unresolved V gene, and why the rest are absent is not known. V and J calls and clone size are those listed in that table; D and trimming were worked out from the DNA. For this sample there are approximately 340,000 clones; around 83% appear just once. The ten largest clonotypes hold almost 3% of the sample.

Whole blood was collected in K2EDTA tubes by collaborating institutions according to the institutions' own protocols. For TCRbeta analysis, collaborators shipped samples in one of three forms: frozen whole blood, isolated PBMCs, or DNA extracted from either of those sample types. The CDR3 covers 13 residues, taking in both the cysteine and the phenylalanine. The DNA shown is the 39-base CDR3, in frame from base 1. From the germline V gene, CDR1 is KGHDR and CDR2 is SFDVKD. The germline V end is reduced by 12 bases and the J end by 8 bases; junction bases left unmatched: 11. The clonotype was recovered from a man aged 25 to 40 with active or convalescent COVID-19. Recombination connected TRBV24-1 to TRBJ1-2, and 10 junction bases match TRBD1. Sequencing used peripheral blood. Here the CDR3 is given as CASRAGTGEGYTF. The bases are TGTGCCTCCCGAGCCGGGACAGGGGAGGGCTACACCTTC.